The clone carrying this T cell receptor beta chain was seen many times. Its antigen remains unidentified. CD4+ T cell IFNgamma after overnight CMV lysate exposure gave donor CMV status. This sample is part of a study of naive and memory T cell subsets. Findings and limits, study-wide: Clonotypes are single alpha or beta chains, not paired receptors.

Two oligonucleotides, mixed equimolar, formed the beta constant-region primer covering TRBC1 and TRBC2. Four rounds of PCR amplified the ligated cDNA using nested alpha and beta constant-region primers plus SP2. From the UMI-ligation and nested PCR reads, TCRdb called clonotypes with MiXCR, one entry per CDR3 protein. Of around 29,000 distinct CDR3 sequences in the sample, roughly a tenth were seen once. The material sequenced was effector memory CD4+ T cells from blood. Noted subset: effector memory, CD45RA- CD27-. The clonotype comes from a human donor in good health.

Here the CDR3 reads CASSRLRGTGSFETQYF. CDR3 DNA sequence: TGTGCCAGCAGCCGACTCCGGGGGACAGGGTCGTTCGAGACCCAGTACTTC. The V gene is TRBV7-6, the J gene TRBJ2-5; 9 bases agree with TRBD1. The ends lost 5 bases at V and 5 bases at J; junction bases unmatched: 15. Germline CDR1 is SGHVS and CDR2 is FNYEAQ. The CDR3 is 17 residues long.